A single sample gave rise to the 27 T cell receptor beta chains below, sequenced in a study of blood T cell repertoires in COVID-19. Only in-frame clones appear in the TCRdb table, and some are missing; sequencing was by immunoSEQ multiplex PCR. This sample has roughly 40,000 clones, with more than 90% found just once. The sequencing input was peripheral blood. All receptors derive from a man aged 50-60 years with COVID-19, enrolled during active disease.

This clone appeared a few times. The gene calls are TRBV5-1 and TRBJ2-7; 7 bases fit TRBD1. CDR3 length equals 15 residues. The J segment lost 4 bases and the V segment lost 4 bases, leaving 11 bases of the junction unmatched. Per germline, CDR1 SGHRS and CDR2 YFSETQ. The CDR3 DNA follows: TGCGCCAGCAGCCCAAGGACAGGTGGGATTTACGAGCAGTACTTC. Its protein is CASSPRTGGIYEQYF.

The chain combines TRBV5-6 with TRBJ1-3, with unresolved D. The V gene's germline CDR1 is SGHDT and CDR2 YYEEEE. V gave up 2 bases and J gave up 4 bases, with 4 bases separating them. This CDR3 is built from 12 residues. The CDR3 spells CASSLQGNTIYF. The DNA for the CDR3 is TGTGCCAGCAGCTTACAGGGAAACACCATATATTTT.

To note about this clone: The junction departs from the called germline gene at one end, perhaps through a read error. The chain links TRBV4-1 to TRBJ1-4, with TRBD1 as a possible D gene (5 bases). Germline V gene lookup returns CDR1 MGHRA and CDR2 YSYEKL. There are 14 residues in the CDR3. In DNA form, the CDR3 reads TGCGCCAGCAGGCAAGGGGCTTGGGAGGAAAAACTGTTTTTT. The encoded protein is CASRQGAWEEKLFF.

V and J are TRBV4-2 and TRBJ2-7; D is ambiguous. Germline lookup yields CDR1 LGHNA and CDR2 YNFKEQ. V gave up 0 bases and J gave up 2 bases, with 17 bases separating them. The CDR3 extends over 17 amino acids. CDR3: CASSQDDGGAPPYEQYF. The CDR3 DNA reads TGTGCCAGCAGCCAAGACGATGGCGGAGCTCCCCCCTACGAGCAGTACTTC.

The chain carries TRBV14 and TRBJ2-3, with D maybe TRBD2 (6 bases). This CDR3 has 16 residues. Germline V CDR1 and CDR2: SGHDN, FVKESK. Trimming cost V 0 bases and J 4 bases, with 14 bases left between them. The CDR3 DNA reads TGTGCCAGCAGCCAAGATCCCCGGGAGTGGGCAGATACGCAGTATTTT. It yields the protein CASSQDPREWADTQYF.

This CDR3 is CASSLMTTEDEQYF. DNA for the CDR3: TGTGCCAGCAGCTTAATGACCACTGAGGACGAGCAGTACTTC. This rearrangement joins TRBV7-9 to TRBJ2-7, with D unresolved. The CDR3 extends over 14 amino acids. Trimming cost V 2 bases and J 5 bases, with 13 bases left between them. CDR1 and CDR2 from the germline V gene are SEHNR and FQNEAQ (reference sequence).

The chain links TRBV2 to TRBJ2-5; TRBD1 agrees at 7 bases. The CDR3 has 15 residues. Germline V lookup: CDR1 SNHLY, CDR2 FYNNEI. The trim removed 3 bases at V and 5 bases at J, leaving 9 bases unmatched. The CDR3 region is CASSEDRMDYETQYF. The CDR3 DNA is TGTGCCAGCAGTGAGGACAGGATGGATTATGAGACCCAGTACTTC.

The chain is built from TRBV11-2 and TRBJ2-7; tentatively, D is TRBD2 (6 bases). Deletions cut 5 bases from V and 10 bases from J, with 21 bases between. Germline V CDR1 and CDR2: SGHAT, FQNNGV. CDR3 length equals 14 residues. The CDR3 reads CASSTLRGKSEQYF. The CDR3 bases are TGTGCCAGCAGCACTCTCCGGGGGAAATCTGAACAGTACTTC.

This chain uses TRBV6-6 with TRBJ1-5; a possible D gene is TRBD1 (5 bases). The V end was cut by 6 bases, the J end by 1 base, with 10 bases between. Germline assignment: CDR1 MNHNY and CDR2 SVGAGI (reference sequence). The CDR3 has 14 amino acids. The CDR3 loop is CASREGSSNQPQHF. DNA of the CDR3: TGTGCCAGCAGGGAGGGGTCGAGCAATCAGCCCCAGCATTTT.

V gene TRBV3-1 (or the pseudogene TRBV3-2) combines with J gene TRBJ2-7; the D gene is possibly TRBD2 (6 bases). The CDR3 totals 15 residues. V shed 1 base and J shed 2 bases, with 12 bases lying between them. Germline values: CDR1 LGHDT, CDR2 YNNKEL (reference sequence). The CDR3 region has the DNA TGTGCCAGCAGCCAAGGGACGGGGGAGGCCTACGAGCAGTACTTC. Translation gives CASSQGTGEAYEQYF.

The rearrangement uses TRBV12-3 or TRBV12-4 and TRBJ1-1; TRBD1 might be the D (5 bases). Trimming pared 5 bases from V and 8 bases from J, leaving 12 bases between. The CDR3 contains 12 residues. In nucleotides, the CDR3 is TGTGCCAGCAGTCCCCTTGGACACGAAGCTTTCTTT. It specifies CASSPLGHEAFF.

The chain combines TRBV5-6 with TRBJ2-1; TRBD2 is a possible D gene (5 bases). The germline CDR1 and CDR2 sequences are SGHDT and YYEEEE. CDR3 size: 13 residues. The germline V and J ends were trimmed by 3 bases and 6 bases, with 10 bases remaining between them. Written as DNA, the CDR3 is TGTGCCAGCAGCTCATCACTAGGCAATGAGCAGTTCTTC. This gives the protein CASSSSLGNEQFF.

The CDR3 region has the DNA TGTGCCAGCAGAGAACAGGGGGGTATTAACTATGGCTACACCTTC. Protein product: CASREQGGINYGYTF. This chain connects TRBV11-2 to TRBJ1-2, with TRBD1 identical over 8 bases. V was pared by 6 bases and J by 1 base, with 7 bases of the junction left unmatched. The CDR3 is made up of 15 amino acids. Germline V CDR1 and CDR2: SGHAT, FQNNGV.

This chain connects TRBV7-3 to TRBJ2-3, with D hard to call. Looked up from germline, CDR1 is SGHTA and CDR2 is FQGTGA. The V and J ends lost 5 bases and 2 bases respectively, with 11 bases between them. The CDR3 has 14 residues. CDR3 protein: CASSPGRLTDTQYF. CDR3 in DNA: TGTGCCAGCAGCCCGGGTCGTCTCACAGATACGCAGTATTTT.

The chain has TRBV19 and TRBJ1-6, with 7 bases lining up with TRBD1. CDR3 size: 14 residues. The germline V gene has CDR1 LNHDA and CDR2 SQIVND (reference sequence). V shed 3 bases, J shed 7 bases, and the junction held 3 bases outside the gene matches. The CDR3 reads CASSIFRGNSPLHF. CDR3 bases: TGTGCCAGTAGTATCTTCAGGGGGAATTCACCCCTCCACTTT.

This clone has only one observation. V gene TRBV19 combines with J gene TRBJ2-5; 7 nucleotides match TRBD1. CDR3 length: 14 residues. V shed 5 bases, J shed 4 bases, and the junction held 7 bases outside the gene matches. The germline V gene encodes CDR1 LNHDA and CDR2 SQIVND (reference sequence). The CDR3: CASSVTTGLETQYF. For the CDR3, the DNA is TGTGCCAGTAGTGTCACGACAGGGCTAGAGACCCAGTACTTC. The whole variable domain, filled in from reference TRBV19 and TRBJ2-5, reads DGGITQSPKYLFRKEGQNVTLSCEQNLNHDAMYWYRQDPGQGLRLIYYSQIVNDFQKGDIAEGYSVSREKKESFPLTVTSAQKNPTAFYLCASSVTTGLETQYFGPGTRLLVL.

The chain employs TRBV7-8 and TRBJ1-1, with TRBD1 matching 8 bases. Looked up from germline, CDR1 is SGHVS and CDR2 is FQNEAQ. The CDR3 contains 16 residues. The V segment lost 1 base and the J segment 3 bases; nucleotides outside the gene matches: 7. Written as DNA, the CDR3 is TGTGCCAGCAGCTTAGGGACAGGGTATATGGACACTGAAGCTTTCTTT. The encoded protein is CASSLGTGYMDTEAFF. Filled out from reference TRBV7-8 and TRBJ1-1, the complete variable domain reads GAGVSQSPRYKVAKRGQDVALRCDPISGHVSLFWYQQALGQGPEFLTYFQNEAQLDKSGLPSDRFFAERPEGSVSTLKIQRTQQEDSAVYLCASSLGTGYMDTEAFFGQGTRLTVV.

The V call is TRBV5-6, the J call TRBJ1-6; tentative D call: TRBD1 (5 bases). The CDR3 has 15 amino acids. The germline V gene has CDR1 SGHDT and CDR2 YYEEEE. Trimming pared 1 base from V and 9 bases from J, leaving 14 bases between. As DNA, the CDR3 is TGTGCCAGCAGCTTGCGTCAGGGCGGCAGTTCACCCCTCCACTTT. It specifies CASSLRQGGSSPLHF.

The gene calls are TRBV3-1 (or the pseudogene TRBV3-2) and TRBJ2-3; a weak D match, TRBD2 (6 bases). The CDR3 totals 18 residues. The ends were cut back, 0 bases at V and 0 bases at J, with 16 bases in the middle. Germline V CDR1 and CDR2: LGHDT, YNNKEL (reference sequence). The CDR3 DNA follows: TGTGCCAGCAGCCAAGAGAAGGACGCGGGACTTAGCACAGATACGCAGTATTTT. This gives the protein CASSQEKDAGLSTDTQYF.

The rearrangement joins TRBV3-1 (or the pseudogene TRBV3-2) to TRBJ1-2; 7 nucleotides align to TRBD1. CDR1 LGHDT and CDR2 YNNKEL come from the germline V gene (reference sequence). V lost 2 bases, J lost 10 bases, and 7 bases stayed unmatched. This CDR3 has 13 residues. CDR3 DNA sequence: TGTGCCAGCAGCCAACTGAGGGGGCATGCCTACACCTTC. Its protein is CASSQLRGHAYTF.

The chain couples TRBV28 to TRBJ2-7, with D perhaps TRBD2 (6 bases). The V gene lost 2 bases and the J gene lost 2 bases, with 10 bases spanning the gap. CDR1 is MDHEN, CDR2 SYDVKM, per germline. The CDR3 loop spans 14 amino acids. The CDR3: CASSLPGTAYEQYF. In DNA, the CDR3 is TGTGCCAGCAGTTTACCAGGGACTGCCTACGAGCAGTACTTC.

The chain's CDR3 is CASSRDRATDTQYF. In DNA form, the CDR3 reads TGTGCCAGTAGTAGAGACAGGGCTACAGATACGCAGTATTTT. The chain carries TRBV19 and TRBJ2-3, with 7 bases that match TRBD1. The CDR3 runs to 14 residues. The junction had 4 bases not matched to a gene; V was cut back by 4 bases and J by 3 bases. The germline V gene has CDR1 LNHDA and CDR2 SQIVND (reference sequence).

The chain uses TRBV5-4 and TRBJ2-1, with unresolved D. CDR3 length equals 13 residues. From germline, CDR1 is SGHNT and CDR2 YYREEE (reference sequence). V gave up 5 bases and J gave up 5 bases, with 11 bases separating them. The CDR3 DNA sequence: TGTGCCAGCAGAGCGAAGTCGAACAATGAGCAGTTCTTC. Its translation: CASRAKSNNEQFF. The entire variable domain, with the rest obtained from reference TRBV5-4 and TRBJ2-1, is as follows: ETGVTQSPTHLIKTRGQQVTLRCSSQSGHNTVSWYQQALGQGPQFIFQYYREEENGRGNFPPRFSGLQFPNYSSELNVNALELDDSALYLCASRAKSNNEQFFGPGTRLTVL.

Here the CDR3 reads CASSLIPSGNIQETQYF. CDR3 in DNA: TGTGCCAGCAGCTTAATTCCCAGCGGCAATATCCAAGAGACCCAGTACTTC. The chain joins TRBV7-6 to TRBJ2-5; weak D call: TRBD2 (5 bases). The CDR3 is 17 amino acids. Germline V lookup: CDR1 SGHVS, CDR2 FNYEAQ. Trimming removed 2 bases at V and 1 base at J, with 17 bases between.

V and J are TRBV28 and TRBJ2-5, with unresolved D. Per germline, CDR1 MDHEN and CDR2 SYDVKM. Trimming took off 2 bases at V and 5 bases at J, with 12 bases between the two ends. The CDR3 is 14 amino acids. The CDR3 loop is CASSLGQVRETQYF. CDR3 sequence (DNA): TGTGCCAGCAGTTTAGGCCAGGTACGGGAGACCCAGTACTTC.

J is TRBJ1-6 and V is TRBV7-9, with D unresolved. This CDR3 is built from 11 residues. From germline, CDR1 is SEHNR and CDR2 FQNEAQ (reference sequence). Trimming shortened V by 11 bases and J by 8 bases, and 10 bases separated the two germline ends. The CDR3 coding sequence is TGTGCCTGTTCGCGAGATTCACCCCTCCACTTT. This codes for CACSRDSPLHF.

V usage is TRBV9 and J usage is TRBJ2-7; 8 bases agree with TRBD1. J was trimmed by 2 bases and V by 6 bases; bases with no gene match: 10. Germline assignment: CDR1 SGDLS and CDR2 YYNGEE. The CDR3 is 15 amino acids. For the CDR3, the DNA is TGTGCCAGCACCAGAGGAACAGGGGGACCCTACGAGCAGTACTTC. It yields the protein CASTRGTGGPYEQYF.